The next 10 T cell receptor beta chains were all read from a single sample in a study of regulatory T cells in long-lasting Graves disease. CDR3-region Arm-PCR and iRepertoire HTBI primers produced the TCR beta libraries. TCRdb called the multiplex PCR reads again in MiXCR, with one record for every CDR3 protein. The table has about 620,000 distinct CDR3 sequences, approximately 15% seen once; the top ten hold 15% to 20%. Time point meaning: newly diagnosed GD, antithyroid drugs for less than 3 months. RNA from PBMCs was the source of the TCR library. These data were also filed under a second study, of T cells in Graves' hyperthyroidism and ophthalmopathy.

Specimen: peripheral blood mononuclear cells (PBMCs), collected at new diagnosis, from a patient treated with antithyroid drugs. All receptors derive from a woman in her thirties with Graves disease.

The gene calls are TRBV3-1 and TRBJ2-7; 7 bases match TRBD2. The CDR3 is made up of 16 amino acids. Looked up from germline, CDR1 is LGHDT and CDR2 is YNNKEL (reference sequence). V dropped 4 bases and J dropped 3; count of bases not matched to a gene: 12. CDR3 protein: CASSRGMASGGYEQYF. The CDR3 DNA is TGTGCCAGCAGCCGGGGAATGGCTAGCGGCGGCTACGAGCAGTACTTC.

This clonotype has more than one count but fewer than ten. This chain links TRBV6-1 with TRBJ1-1; D remains unclear. CDR3 size: 13 residues. CDR1 is MNHNS and CDR2 is SASEGT in the germline V gene. V lost 7 bases and J 0 bases, leaving 9 bases between the germline ends. CDR3 bases: TGTGCCAGCAAGGAGGGTTTGAACACTGAAGCTTTCTTT. It specifies CASKEGLNTEAFF.

This clonotype was detected many times. The V gene is TRBV7-9, the J gene TRBJ1-6; D unresolved. CDR3 length: 13 amino acids. Per the germline V gene, CDR1 is SEHNR and CDR2 is FQNEAQ (reference sequence). Trimming left V 5 bases short and J 6 bases short, with 8 bases between. Written as DNA, the CDR3 is TGTGCCAGCAGCCCCGCGACTAATTCACCCCTCCACTTT. Its protein product is CASSPATNSPLHF.

The V call is TRBV10-3, the J call TRBJ2-3; D unresolved. Trimming took 6 bases from V and 3 from J, leaving 13 bases between them. Germline lookup yields CDR1 ENHRY and CDR2 SYGVKD. The CDR3 length is 14 residues. CDR3 sequence reads: CAIRKDLVTDTQYF. As DNA, the CDR3 is TGTGCCATCAGGAAAGACTTAGTGACAGATACGCAGTATTTT.

This clonotype was detected only a few times. The chain couples TRBV19 to TRBJ2-3, with TRBD1 identical over 11 bases. The CDR3 contains 14 residues. Germline V gene sequence: CDR1 LNHDA, CDR2 SQIVND (reference sequence). The J segment lost 4 bases and the V segment lost 3 bases, leaving 0 bases of the junction unmatched. The CDR3 region is CASSMGQGADTQYF. The DNA of the CDR3 is TGTGCCAGTAGTATGGGACAGGGGGCAGATACGCAGTATTTT.

This clonotype was recorded at least ten times. The rearrangement links TRBV10-3 to TRBJ2-5; 7 bases align to TRBD2. Trimming removed 5 bases from V and 1 base from J; junction bases left unmatched: 1. Germline values: CDR1 ENHRY, CDR2 SYGVKD. This CDR3 has 13 residues. CDR3 region: CAISRLAQETQYF. CDR3 nucleotide sequence: TGTGCCATCAGTCGACTAGCCCAAGAGACCCAGTACTTC.

This clonotype was seen repeatedly, ten times or more. V usage is TRBV5-1 and J usage is TRBJ2-1; D remains unclear. Germline V lookup: CDR1 SGHRS, CDR2 YFSETQ. The CDR3 spans 12 residues. Trimming left V 0 bases short and J 9 bases short, with 7 bases between. CDR3 coding DNA: TGCGCCAGCAGCTTGGAAAGGATTGAGCAGTTCTTC. Translated: CASSLERIEQFF.

The sample holds many counts of this clonotype. This chain joins TRBV28 and TRBJ1-1; D is possibly TRBD1 (6 bases). V was shortened by 4 bases and J by 2 bases, with 17 bases between the two germline ends. The germline V gene has CDR1 MDHEN and CDR2 SYDVKM. CDR3 length equals 16 residues. CDR3 sequence: CASSSFTTGSNTEAFF. As DNA, the CDR3 is TGTGCCAGCAGTTCCTTCACAACAGGGTCAAACACTGAAGCTTTCTTT.

This clonotype was seen many times. The chain joins TRBV10-3 to TRBJ1-2; the D is unclear. The CDR3 has 13 residues. Germline CDR1 is ENHRY and CDR2 is SYGVKD. V lost 0 bases to trimming and J lost 6 bases, with 8 bases between them. The CDR3 nucleotides are TGTGCCATCAGTGAGTCGCCGGGTGATGGCTACACCTTC. Translated: CAISESPGDGYTF.

The chain uses TRBV6-1 and TRBJ1-6; TRBD1 matches 7 bases. The germline gives CDR1 MNHNS, CDR2 SASEGT. V lost 3 bases to trimming and J lost 5 bases; unmatched junction nucleotides: 7. The CDR3 has 16 amino acids. CDR3 in amino acids: CASSDSGTANNSPLHF. CDR3 sequence (DNA): TGTGCCAGCAGTGACTCCGGGACAGCAAATAATTCACCCCTCCACTTT.